The rows below give T cell receptor beta chains drawn from one sample of a study of metastatic and nonmetastatic thyroid tumors. TCRdb re-called clones from the PCR reads using MiXCR. The sample consists of 89,000 or so clones, 7.5% to 9% of them appearing once. The sample comprised blood. These receptors were collected from a female donor with papillary thyroid cancer or a benign thyroid nodule (not recorded which). Some clones in this sample may be carry-over from other donors' samples. CDR3s include the opening cysteine and the closing phenylalanine or tryptophan. Each record gives: CDR3 length, V gene, clone size, D gene, J gene, CDR3 DNA, CDR3 protein. The D gene is left open where the match is weak. Clone size is given for some rows only: seen once, a few or many times, or a class if the clone is expanded.

length: 16
V: TRBV4-2
size: many
D: TRBD2
J: TRBJ2-3
DNA: TGTGCCAGCAGCCAAGATGGGGACGGGGGGGGAGATACGCAGTATTTT
CDR3: CASSQDGDGGGDTQYF

length: 14
V: TRBV19
size: many
D: TRBD2
J: TRBJ2-5
DNA: TGTGCCAGTAGTCCTAGCGGGGGACAAGAGACCCAGTACTTC
CDR3: CASSPSGGQETQYF

length: 14
V: TRBV28
size: few
D: -
J: TRBJ1-5
DNA: TGTGCCAGCAGTTTTCGAGGGAACGCTCAGCCCCAGCATTTT
CDR3: CASSFRGNAQPQHF

length: 16
V: TRBV6-1
size: many
D: TRBD2
J: TRBJ2-3
DNA: TGTGCCAGCGCTAAGCGGGGGGTAACTAGCACAGATACGCAGTATTTT
CDR3: CASAKRGVTSTDTQYF

length: 16
V: TRBV4-1
size: many
D: -
J: TRBJ2-6
DNA: TGCGCCAGCAGCCAACGGACGGAGTCTGGGGCCAACGTCCTGACTTTC
CDR3: CASSQRTESGANVLTF

length: 11
V: TRBV3-1
size: many
D: -
J: TRBJ2-1
DNA: TGTGCCAGCAGGAGGAGAAATGAGCAGTTCTTC
CDR3: CASRRRNEQFF

length: 14
V: TRBV6-1
size: many
D: TRBD1
J: TRBJ1-1
DNA: TGTGCCAGCAGCGTCTGGGACAGGGGCGGCGAAGCTTTCTTT
CDR3: CASSVWDRGGEAFF

length: 19
V: TRBV30
size: few
D: -
J: TRBJ1-2
DNA: TGTGCCTGGAGTGTTAAGGAAGGGCAGGAACTAGAGGCTAACTATGGCTACACCTTC
CDR3: CAWSVKEGQELEANYGYTF

length: 13
V: TRBV3-1
size: many
D: -
J: TRBJ2-4
DNA: TGTGCCAGCAGCCTAGCTGACAAAAACATTCAGTACTTC
CDR3: CASSLADKNIQYF

length: 14
V: TRBV12-3/TRBV12-4
size: many
D: -
J: TRBJ2-5
DNA: TGTGCCAGCAGTTTATACGTCACCCAAGAGACCCAGTACTTC
CDR3: CASSLYVTQETQYF

length: 14
V: TRBV20-1
size: -
D: TRBD1
J: TRBJ2-7
DNA: TGCAGTTCTAGAGATTATGCGGGGGACAGGGAGCATTACTTC
CDR3: CSSRDYAGDREHYF

length: 11
V: TRBV5-1
size: -
D: -
J: TRBJ2-1
DNA: TGCGCCAGCGGGGGGTACAATGAGCAGTTCTTC
CDR3: CASGGYNEQFF

length: 14
V: TRBV20-1
size: many
D: -
J: TRBJ2-1
DNA: TGCAGTGCAAATACTGGACGCTCCTACAATGAGCAGTTCTTC
CDR3: CSANTGRSYNEQFF

length: 14
V: TRBV2
size: many
D: -
J: TRBJ1-5
DNA: TGTGCCAGCAGTGAAGGGTCTAGCAATCAGCCCCAGCATTTT
CDR3: CASSEGSSNQPQHF

length: 18
V: TRBV12-3/TRBV12-4
size: many
D: -
J: TRBJ1-4
DNA: TGTGCCAGCAGTTTACACTACAAACAGGGCCCAATCGGTGAAAAACTGTTTTTT
CDR3: CASSLHYKQGPIGEKLFF

length: 16
V: TRBV5-1
size: many
D: -
J: TRBJ1-6
DNA: TGCGCCAGCAGCTTGGACAGTCCGGGAAGGAATTCACCCCTCCACTTT
CDR3: CASSLDSPGRNSPLHF

length: 18
V: TRBV9
size: many
D: -
J: TRBJ1-2
DNA: TGTGCCAGCAGCGTAGGAGGGGAAGGACAGCCGGGGACCTATGGCTACACCTTC
CDR3: CASSVGGEGQPGTYGYTF

length: 20
V: TRBV5-4
size: few
D: TRBD2
J: TRBJ2-3
DNA: TGTGCCAGCAGCTCGGGGACTAGCGGGGGGCTTCTACTACGCACAGATACGCAGTATTTT
CDR3: CASSSGTSGGLLLRTDTQYF

length: 16
V: TRBV5-6
size: many
D: -
J: TRBJ2-5
DNA: TGTGCCAGCAGCTTGGAACCGGGTCTTTCGGAAGAGACCCAGTACTTC
CDR3: CASSLEPGLSEETQYF

length: 14
V: TRBV6-6
size: many
D: -
J: TRBJ1-2
DNA: TGTGCCAGCAGTTACTTAGGCCAGGACTATGGCTACACCTTC
CDR3: CASSYLGQDYGYTF

length: 15
V: TRBV5-1
size: -
D: TRBD1
J: TRBJ2-7
DNA: TGCGCCAGCAGCAAGGGACAGGCAAGCTCCTACGAGCAGTACTTC
CDR3: CASSKGQASSYEQYF

length: 16
V: TRBV7-3
size: few
D: -
J: TRBJ2-1
DNA: TGTGCCAGCAGCTTAAAGGGTACACTGTCCTACAATGAGCAGTTCTTC
CDR3: CASSLKGTLSYNEQFF

length: 13
V: TRBV7-2
size: many
D: -
J: TRBJ1-2
DNA: TGTGCCAGCAGCTTAGACCTCAACTATGGCTACACCTTC
CDR3: CASSLDLNYGYTF

length: 15
V: TRBV6-1
size: many
D: TRBD2
J: TRBJ2-3
DNA: TGTGCCAGCAGTGATTACGGGGGGGGGGACTATACGCAGTATTTT
CDR3: CASSDYGGGDYTQYF

length: 16
V: TRBV6-4
size: many
D: TRBD2
J: TRBJ2-3
DNA: TGTGCCAGCAGTTTTTCCGGGACTAGCGGGACAGATACGCAGTATTTT
CDR3: CASSFSGTSGTDTQYF

length: 15
V: TRBV7-2
size: many
D: TRBD1
J: TRBJ1-6
DNA: TGTGCCAGCAGCTTACCGGGACAGGGTTGGTCACCCCTCCACTTT
CDR3: CASSLPGQGWSPLHF

length: 15
V: TRBV4-1
size: many
D: TRBD1
J: TRBJ1-5
DNA: TGCGCCAGCAGCCCTCTTGGACAGGGACATCAGCCCCAGCATTTT
CDR3: CASSPLGQGHQPQHF

length: 13
V: TRBV20-1
size: medium-sized
D: -
J: TRBJ1-2
DNA: TGCAGTGCTTGGCGTGGCAGGAACTATGGCTACACCTTC
CDR3: CSAWRGRNYGYTF

length: 14
V: TRBV5-1
size: many
D: -
J: TRBJ2-3
DNA: TGCGCCAGCAGCTTGGAGACCCCCACAGATACGCAGTATTTT
CDR3: CASSLETPTDTQYF